This entry lists 3 T cell receptor beta chains sequenced from one sample in a study of regulatory T cells in long-lasting Graves disease. Arm-PCR of CDR3 regions and iRepertoire HTBI primers were the basis on which TCR beta libraries were built. One entry per CDR3 protein, called by TCRdb with MiXCR from the multiplex PCR reads. The sample contains 620,000 or so distinct CDR3 sequences, about 16% of which appear only once. Time point given: newly diagnosed GD, antithyroid drugs for less than 3 months. RNA extracted from PBMCs served as the sequencing template. A further study also used this sample, focusing on T cells in Graves' hyperthyroidism and ophthalmopathy.

The source material was peripheral blood mononuclear cells (PBMCs), sampled at new diagnosis, from a patient treated with antithyroid drugs. Receptors were obtained from a woman aged 25 to 39 with Graves disease.

The V gene is TRBV5-1, the J gene TRBJ1-2; TRBD1 is a possible D gene (5 bases). Germline V CDR1 and CDR2: SGHRS, YFSETQ. The CDR3 has 15 residues. Trimming pared 2 bases from V and 7 bases from J, leaving 18 bases between. The CDR3 sequence: CASSFSGTPELGYTF. The DNA of the CDR3 is TGCGCCAGCAGCTTCTCCGGGACCCCAGAACTTGGCTACACCTTC.

This clonotype was observed at least ten times. The J gene is TRBJ1-2, the V gene TRBV5-1, with D possibly matching TRBD1 (5 bases). Germline V CDR1 and CDR2: SGHRS, YFSETQ. The CDR3 spans 14 residues. Trimming removed 3 bases at V and 3 bases at J, with 12 bases between. The CDR3 DNA sequence: TGCGCCAGCAGCTCGGGACCGACCGACTATGGCTACACCTTC. Its translation: CASSSGPTDYGYTF.

This clonotype was picked up many times. The genes are TRBV2 and TRBJ2-1; TRBD1 might be the D (6 bases). V was shortened by 6 bases and J by 8 bases, with 20 bases between the two germline ends. Germline CDR1 is SNHLY and CDR2 is FYNNEI. CDR3 size: 15 residues. The CDR3 region is CASSGLGGLSDEQFF. In DNA form, the CDR3 reads TGTGCCAGCAGCGGCCTTGGGGGCTTATCGGATGAGCAGTTCTTC.